These 14 T cell receptor beta chains originate from one sample sequenced in a study of beta chain features in type 1 diabetes. The isolated RNA, all of it, was reverse transcribed, so expressed TCRB transcripts were what got sequenced. Data came from immunoSEQ multiplex PCR; TCRdb stores just in-frame clones and leaves some out. Of 60,000 or so clones listed, over 50% are singletons. Sequences were obtained from Tregs from blood. Source of these receptors: a woman aged 18-29 years in good health.

This clone was seen ten or more times. The chain links TRBV10-3 to TRBJ2-3; D possibly corresponds to TRBD2 (6 bases). Germline V CDR1 and CDR2: ENHRY, SYGVKD. V was clipped by 6 bases and J by 1 base, with 11 bases between them. The CDR3 is 14 amino acids. The CDR3 here is CAIRSGTGTDTQYF. For the CDR3, the DNA is TGTGCCATCAGGTCCGGGACTGGCACAGATACGCAGTATTTT.

The genes are TRBV19 and TRBJ1-2; D uncertain. The CDR3 length is 14 residues. Between the trimmed V and J ends, which lost 5 bases and 4 bases, there was a span of 14 bases. CDR1 is LNHDA, CDR2 SQIVND, per germline (reference sequence). CDR3: CASSQAEATYGYTF. CDR3 nucleotides: TGTGCCAGTAGTCAAGCCGAGGCAACCTATGGCTACACCTTC.

This clone was seen only a few times. This sequence joins TRBV29-1 and TRBJ2-5; TRBD1 matches at 8 bases. Per the germline V gene, CDR1 is SQVTM and CDR2 is ANQGSEA. This CDR3 region has 14 residues. V trimming: 7 bases; J trimming: 9 bases; junction bases outside the gene matches: 16. This CDR3 is CSAAGTGGGKAQYF. For the CDR3, the DNA is TGCAGCGCAGCCGGGACAGGAGGGGGAAAGGCCCAGTACTTC.

This chain joins TRBV7-9 and TRBJ2-6; 7 nucleotides agree with TRBD1. This CDR3 spans 18 amino acids. The V gene's germline CDR1 is SEHNR and CDR2 FQNEAQ (reference sequence). V shed 5 bases and J 0 bases; nucleotides not matched to a gene: 10. The CDR3 bases are TGTGCCAGCAGCCGGGGACAGCTATCATTCTCTGGGGCCAACGTCCTGACTTTC. It translates to CASSRGQLSFSGANVLTF.

This clone was picked up a small number of times. This chain links TRBV5-6 with TRBJ2-5; 12 nucleotides align to TRBD2. The CDR3 length is 16 residues. V shed 4 bases, J shed 4 bases, and the junction held 8 bases outside the gene matches. CDR1 SGHDT and CDR2 YYEEEE come from the germline V gene. CDR3 sequence: CASSPTSGGDRETQYF. The CDR3 DNA reads as TGTGCCAGCAGCCCGACTAGCGGGGGAGATCGAGAGACCCAGTACTTC.

The chain joins TRBV18 to TRBJ1-2; D is ambiguous. V was cut by 3 bases and J by 2 bases, with 10 bases left in between. The CDR3 spans 14 residues. Germline V gives CDR1 KGHSH, CDR2 LQKENI. DNA of the CDR3: TGTGCCAGCTCACCGATCAGGTCGAACTATGGCTACACCTTC. Its translation: CASSPIRSNYGYTF.

The chain employs TRBV6-5 and TRBJ1-1; maybe TRBD1 (6 bases). V was pared by 6 bases and J by 6 bases, with 17 bases between. The CDR3 runs 14 residues. Per the germline V gene, CDR1 is MNHEY and CDR2 is SVGAGI. The CDR3 sequence is CASRYGGAGAEAFF. CDR3 DNA: TGTGCCAGCAGATACGGGGGGGCAGGAGCTGAAGCTTTCTTT.

This clone was observed once. V usage is TRBV12-5 and J usage is TRBJ2-4; 8 positions match TRBD2. J lost 7 bases, V lost 4 bases, and 9 bases had no gene match. From germline, CDR1 is LGHNT and CDR2 FRNRAP. This CDR3 is 15 amino acids long. CDR3 nucleotides: TGTGCTAGTGGTTCCCCAGCGGGAGTTAAGAACATTCAGTACTTC. This sequence encodes CASGSPAGVKNIQYF.

This chain links TRBV4-2 with TRBJ2-1, with TRBD2 as a possible D gene (6 bases). Deletions cut 1 base from V and 5 bases from J, with 9 bases between. CDR3 length: 14 residues. From germline, CDR1 is LGHNA and CDR2 YNFKEQ. Written as DNA, the CDR3 is TGTGCCAGCAGCCAAGTCTCGGGGGACAATGAGCAGTTCTTC. Residues: CASSQVSGDNEQFF.

The genes are TRBV14 and TRBJ2-5, with D tentatively TRBD2 (5 bases). CDR3 length equals 13 residues. Trimming took off 4 bases at V and 4 bases at J, with 10 bases between the two ends. Germline V gene sequence: CDR1 SGHDN, CDR2 FVKESK. The CDR3 coding sequence is TGTGCCAGCAGCCCTGGACTGGGAGAGACCCAGTACTTC. Translation: CASSPGLGETQYF. The complete variable domain, with remaining parts taken from reference TRBV14 and TRBJ2-5, reads EAGVTQFPSHSVIEKGQTVTLRCDPISGHDNLYWYRRVMGKEIKFLLHFVKESKQDESGMPNNRFLAERTGGTYSTLKVQPAELEDSGVYFCASSPGLGETQYFGPGTRLLVL.

The chain joins TRBV5-4 to TRBJ2-5, with 7 bases that match TRBD1. CDR1 is SGHNT and CDR2 is YYREEE in the germline V gene (reference sequence). The trim removed 2 bases at V and 5 bases at J, leaving 3 bases unmatched. The CDR3 spans 13 residues. The CDR3 nucleotides read TGTGCCAGCAGCTTACAGGGGTTGGAGACCCAGTACTTC. Translated, it gives CASSLQGLETQYF.

This chain uses TRBV4-2 with TRBJ2-3, with 11 bases lining up with TRBD2. The germline V gene has CDR1 LGHNA and CDR2 YNFKEQ. The CDR3 consists of 18 residues. With 2 bases clipped from V and 3 bases from J, the junction kept 10 bases outside the gene matches. The CDR3, as DNA: TGTGCCAGCAGCCAAACCACGCTAGCGGGAGGTTCGACAGATACGCAGTATTTT. Translation: CASSQTTLAGGSTDTQYF.

This clone was detected only a few times. The V and J genes are TRBV27 and TRBJ2-1; the match to TRBD1 covers 8 bases. Germline CDR1 and CDR2: MNHEY and SMNVEV (reference sequence). J gave up 0 bases and V 5 bases, and 12 bases lay outside the gene matches. This CDR3 contains 18 residues. CDR3 DNA sequence: TGTGCCAGCAGTAGCAACAGGGGGTGGGAAAGCTCCTACAATGAGCAGTTCTTC. Its translation is CASSSNRGWESSYNEQFF.

The chain joins TRBV2 to TRBJ2-7; 7 nucleotides align to TRBD1. CDR3 length: 15 amino acids. Germline CDR1 reads SNHLY; CDR2 reads FYNNEI. V was clipped by 6 bases and J by 0 bases; unmatched bases: 8. CDR3 coding DNA: TGTGCCAGCAGGGACAGACAGGGCCACTCCTACGAGCAGTACTTC. Translated, it gives CASRDRQGHSYEQYF.